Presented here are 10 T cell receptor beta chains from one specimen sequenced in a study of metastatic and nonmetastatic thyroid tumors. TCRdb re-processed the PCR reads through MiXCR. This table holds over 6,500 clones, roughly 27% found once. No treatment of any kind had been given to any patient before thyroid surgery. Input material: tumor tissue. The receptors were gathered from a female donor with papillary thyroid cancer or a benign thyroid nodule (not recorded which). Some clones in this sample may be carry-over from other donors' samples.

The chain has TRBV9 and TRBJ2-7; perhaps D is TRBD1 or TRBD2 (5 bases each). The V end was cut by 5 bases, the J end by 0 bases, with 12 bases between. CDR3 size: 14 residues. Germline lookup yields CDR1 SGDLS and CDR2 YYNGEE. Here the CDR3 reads CASSPMGDSYEQYF. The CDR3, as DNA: TGTGCCAGCAGTCCCATGGGGGACTCCTACGAGCAGTACTTC.

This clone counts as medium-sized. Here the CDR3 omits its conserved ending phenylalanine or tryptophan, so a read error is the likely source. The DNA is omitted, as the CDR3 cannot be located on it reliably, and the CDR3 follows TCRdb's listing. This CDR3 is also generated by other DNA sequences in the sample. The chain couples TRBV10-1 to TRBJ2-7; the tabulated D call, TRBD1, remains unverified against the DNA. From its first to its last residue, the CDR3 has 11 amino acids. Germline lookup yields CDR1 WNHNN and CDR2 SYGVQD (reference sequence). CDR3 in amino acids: CASTVLAQAWG.

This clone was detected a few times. The CDR3 protein is CASSAQGGDTEAFF. CDR3 DNA: TGTGCCAGTAGTGCACAGGGGGGAGACACTGAAGCTTTCTTT. V and J are TRBV19 and TRBJ1-1; 8 bases are a match to TRBD1. The germline V gene encodes CDR1 LNHDA and CDR2 SQIVND (reference sequence). The CDR3 spans 14 residues. V dropped 5 bases and J dropped 3; count of bases not matched to a gene: 5.

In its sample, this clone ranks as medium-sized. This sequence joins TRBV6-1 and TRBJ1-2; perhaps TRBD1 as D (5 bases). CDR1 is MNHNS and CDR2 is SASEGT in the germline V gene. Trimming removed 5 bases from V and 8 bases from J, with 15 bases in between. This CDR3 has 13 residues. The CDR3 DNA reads TGTGCCAGCAGTTCAACGGGATGGGGCGGCTACACCTTC. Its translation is CASSSTGWGGYTF.

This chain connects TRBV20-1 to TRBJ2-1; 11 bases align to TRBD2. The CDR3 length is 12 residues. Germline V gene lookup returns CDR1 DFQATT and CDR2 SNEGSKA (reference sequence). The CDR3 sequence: CSLAGGPYEQFF. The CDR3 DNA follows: TGCAGCTTAGCGGGGGGGCCTTATGAGCAGTTCTTC.

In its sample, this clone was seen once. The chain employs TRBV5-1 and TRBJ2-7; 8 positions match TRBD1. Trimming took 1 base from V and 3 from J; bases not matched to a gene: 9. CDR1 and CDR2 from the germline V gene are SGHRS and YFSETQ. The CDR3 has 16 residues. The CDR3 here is CASSLRPTGEGYEQYF. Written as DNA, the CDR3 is TGCGCCAGCAGCTTGAGGCCGACAGGGGAAGGCTACGAGCAGTACTTC.

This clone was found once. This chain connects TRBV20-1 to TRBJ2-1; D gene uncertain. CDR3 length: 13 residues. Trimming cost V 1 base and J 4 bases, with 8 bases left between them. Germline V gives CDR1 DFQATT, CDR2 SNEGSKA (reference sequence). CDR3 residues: CSARGGSYNEQFF. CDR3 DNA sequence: TGCAGTGCTAGAGGCGGATCTTACAATGAGCAGTTCTTC.

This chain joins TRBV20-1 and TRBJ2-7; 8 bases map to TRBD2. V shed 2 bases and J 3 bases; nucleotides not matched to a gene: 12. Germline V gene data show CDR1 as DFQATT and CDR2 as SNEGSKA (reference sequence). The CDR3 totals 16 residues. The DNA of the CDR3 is TGCAGTGCTAGAAAGTCAAATAGCGGGAACATCTACGAGCAGTACTTC. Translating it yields CSARKSNSGNIYEQYF.

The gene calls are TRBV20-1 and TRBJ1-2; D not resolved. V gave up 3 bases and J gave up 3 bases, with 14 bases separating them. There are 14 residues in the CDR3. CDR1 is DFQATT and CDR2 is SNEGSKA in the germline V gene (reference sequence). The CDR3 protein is CSASPQAVYYGYTF. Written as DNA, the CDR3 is TGCAGTGCTAGTCCCCAGGCAGTTTACTATGGCTACACCTTC.

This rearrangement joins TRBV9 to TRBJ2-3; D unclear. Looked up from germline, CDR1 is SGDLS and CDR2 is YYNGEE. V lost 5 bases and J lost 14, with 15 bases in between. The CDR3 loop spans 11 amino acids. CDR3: CASSDPKGLYF. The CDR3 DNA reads TGTGCCAGCAGTGACCCGAAAGGGCTGTATTTT.